These T cell receptor beta chains were read from a single sample in a study of Ad26.COV2.S vaccination and SARS-CoV-2 variants. Only in-frame clones appear in the TCRdb table, and some are missing; sequencing was by immunoSEQ multiplex PCR. Of about 400,000 clones detected, about 89% appear once; the ten largest clones hold over 1.5%. The sample consisted of peripheral blood, taken in a trial of Ad26.COV2.S vaccine versus placebo. The receptor set was obtained from a person between 18 and 60 years old who received the Ad26.COV2.S COVID-19 vaccine or a placebo. The conserved cysteine and the conserved F or W are not part of the CDR3 here.

j_gene: TRBJ1-1
v_gene: TRBV2
CDR3aa: ASSKTGDTEAF

j_gene: TRBJ2-2
v_gene: TRBV19
CDR3aa: ASSELAGGPRGELF

j_gene: TRBJ1-4
v_gene: TRBV30
CDR3aa: AWSVRGSREKLF

j_gene: TRBJ2-1
v_gene: TRBV7-2
CDR3aa: ASSLVATKDEQF

j_gene: TRBJ2-3
v_gene: TRBV11-3
CDR3aa: ATSLAASTDTQY

j_gene: TRBJ1-5
v_gene: TRBV9
CDR3aa: ASSVAPGGPQH

j_gene: TRBJ2-3
v_gene: TRBV3-1/TRBV3-2
CDR3aa: ASSQDALDTQY

j_gene: TRBJ2-5
v_gene: TRBV7-2
CDR3aa: ASSPTSGSGETQY

j_gene: TRBJ2-1
v_gene: TRBV15
CDR3aa: ATRGLAANEQF

j_gene: TRBJ2-2
v_gene: TRBV12-5
CDR3aa: ASGLILAGHTGELF

j_gene: TRBJ2-7
v_gene: TRBV6-1
CDR3aa: ASSEEGGGLPGEQY

j_gene: TRBJ2-4
v_gene: TRBV19
CDR3aa: ASRPTGTVKNIQY

j_gene: TRBJ2-2
v_gene: TRBV6-2/TRBV6-3
CDR3aa: ASSYPAGGGNTGELF

j_gene: TRBJ2-7
v_gene: TRBV30
CDR3aa: AWSEIGRSSYEQY

j_gene: TRBJ2-1
v_gene: TRBV11-2
CDR3aa: ASSWGSGNNEQF

j_gene: TRBJ1-6
v_gene: TRBV7-8
CDR3aa: ASAYSKSSPLH

j_gene: TRBJ1-4
v_gene: TRBV9
CDR3aa: ASSYTGTLNEKLF

j_gene: TRBJ2-2
v_gene: TRBV6-6
CDR3aa: ASSYPGELF

j_gene: TRBJ2-5
v_gene: TRBV27
CDR3aa: ASRSMRGGPETQY

j_gene: TRBJ2-1
v_gene: TRBV19
CDR3aa: ASSMGGVIIDEQF

j_gene: TRBJ2-3
v_gene: TRBV7-6
CDR3aa: ASSLGSSSTDTQY

j_gene: TRBJ2-7
v_gene: TRBV4-1
CDR3aa: ASSQTGGSYEQY

j_gene: TRBJ1-5
v_gene: TRBV24-1
CDR3aa: ATSDFEDQPQH